This T cell receptor (beta chain) came from a study of shared clonotypes between healthy human individuals. At the level of the study: Used for every donor were three CD4 naive, three CD4 memory, two CD8 naive and one CD8 memory plate. Broader study findings: Generally, estimated richness proved larger in naive subsets than it did in memory subsets.

CD8 memory cells included CD45RO+ cells plus CCR7-negative CD45RA+ TemRA cells. Comment on this clone: Its target is unknown.

The assay was carried out at the deep level. Some clones are missing from TCRdb's copy, which holds only in-frame ones; the method was immunoSEQ multiplex PCR. Here the sample spans some 120,000 clones, approximately 70% being singletons. Germline V lookup: CDR1 SQVTM, CDR2 ANQGSEA. Trimming removed 4 bases at V and 5 bases at J, with 15 bases between. CDR3 length equals 13 residues. The receptor was isolated from a woman aged 30 to 39 in good health. Sequencing used memory CD8+ T cells sorted from blood. Subset specified: CD45RO+ cells pooled with CCR7-negative TemRA cells. The chain couples TRBV29-1 to TRBJ2-7; maybe TRBD2 (6 bases). The CDR3 spells CSVGSGTLNEQYF. In DNA, the CDR3 is TGCAGCGTTGGTAGCGGCACATTGAACGAGCAGTACTTC.